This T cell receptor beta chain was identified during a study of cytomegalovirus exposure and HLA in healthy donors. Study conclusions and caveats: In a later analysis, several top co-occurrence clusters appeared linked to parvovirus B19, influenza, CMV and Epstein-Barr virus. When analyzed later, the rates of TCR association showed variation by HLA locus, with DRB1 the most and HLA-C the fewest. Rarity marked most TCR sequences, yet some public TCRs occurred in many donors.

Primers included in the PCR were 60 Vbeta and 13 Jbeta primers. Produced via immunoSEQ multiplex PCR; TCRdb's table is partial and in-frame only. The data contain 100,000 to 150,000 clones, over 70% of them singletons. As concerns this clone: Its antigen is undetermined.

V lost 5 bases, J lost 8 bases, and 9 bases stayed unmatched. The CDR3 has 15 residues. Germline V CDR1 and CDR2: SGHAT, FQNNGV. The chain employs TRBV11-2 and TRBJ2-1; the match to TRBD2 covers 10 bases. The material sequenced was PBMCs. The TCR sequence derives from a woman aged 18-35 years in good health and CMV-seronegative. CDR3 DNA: TGTGCCAGCAGCGTCGGGACTAGCGAGAGCGATGAGCAGTTCTTC. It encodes CASSVGTSESDEQFF.